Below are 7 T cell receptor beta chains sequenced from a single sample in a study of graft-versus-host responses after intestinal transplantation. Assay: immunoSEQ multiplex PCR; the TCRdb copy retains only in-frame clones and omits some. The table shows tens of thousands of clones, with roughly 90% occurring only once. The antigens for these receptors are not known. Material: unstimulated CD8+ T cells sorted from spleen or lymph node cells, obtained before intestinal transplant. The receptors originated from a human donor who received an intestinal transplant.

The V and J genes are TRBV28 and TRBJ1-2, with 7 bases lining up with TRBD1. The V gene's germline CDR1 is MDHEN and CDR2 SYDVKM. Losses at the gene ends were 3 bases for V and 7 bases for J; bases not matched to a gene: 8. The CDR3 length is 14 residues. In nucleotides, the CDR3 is TGTGCCAGCAGTTTCGACAGGGAGGTCGGTGGCTACACCTTC. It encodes CASSFDREVGGYTF.

This CDR3 reads CASSLEPQGMNTEAFF. In DNA, the CDR3 is TGTGCCAGCAGCTTAGAGCCACAGGGGATGAACACTGAAGCTTTCTTT. This rearrangement joins TRBV7-8 to TRBJ1-1, with 7 bases aligning to TRBD1. Looked up from germline, CDR1 is SGHVS and CDR2 is FQNEAQ. With V trimmed by 1 base and J by 0 bases, 5 bases remained unmatched. This CDR3 spans 16 amino acids.

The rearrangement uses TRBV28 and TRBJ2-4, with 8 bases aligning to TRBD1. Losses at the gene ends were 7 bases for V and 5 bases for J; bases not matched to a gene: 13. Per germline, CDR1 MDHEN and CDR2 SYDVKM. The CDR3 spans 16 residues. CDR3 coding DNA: TGTGCCAGCATGGGACAGGCGCTTGGTTGGCAAAACATTCAGTACTTC. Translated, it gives CASMGQALGWQNIQYF.

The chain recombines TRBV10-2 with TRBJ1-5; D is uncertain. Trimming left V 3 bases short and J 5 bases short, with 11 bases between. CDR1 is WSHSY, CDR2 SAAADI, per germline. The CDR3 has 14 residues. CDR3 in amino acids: CASSEWETHQPQHF. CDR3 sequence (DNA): TGCGCCAGCAGTGAATGGGAGACGCATCAGCCCCAGCATTTT.

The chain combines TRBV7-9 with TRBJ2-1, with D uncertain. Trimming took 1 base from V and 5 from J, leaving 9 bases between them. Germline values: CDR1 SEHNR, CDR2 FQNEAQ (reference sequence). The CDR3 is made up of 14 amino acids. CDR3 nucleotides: TGTGCCAGCAGCTTAGGAGGCGAAGACAATGAGCAGTTCTTC. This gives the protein CASSLGGEDNEQFF.

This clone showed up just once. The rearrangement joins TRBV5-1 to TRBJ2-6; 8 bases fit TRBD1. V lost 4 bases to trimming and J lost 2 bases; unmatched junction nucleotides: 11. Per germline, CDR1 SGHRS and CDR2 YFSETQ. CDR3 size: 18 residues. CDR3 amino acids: CASSRSGQELAGANVLTF. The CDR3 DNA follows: TGCGCCAGCAGCCGCTCGGGACAGGAATTGGCTGGGGCCAACGTCCTGACTTTC.

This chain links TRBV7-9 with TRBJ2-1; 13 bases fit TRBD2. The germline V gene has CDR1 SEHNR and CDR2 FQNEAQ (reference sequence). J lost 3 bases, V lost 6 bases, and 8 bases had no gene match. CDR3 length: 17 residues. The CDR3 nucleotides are TGTGCCAGCAGTTCCCGACTAGCGGGGGGCTACTACAATGAGCAGTTCTTC. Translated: CASSSRLAGGYYNEQFF.